This T cell receptor (beta chain) was obtained from a study of T cell changes during pregnancy in multiple sclerosis (dated by TCRdb to about 2019). Background on the whole study: In women with multiple sclerosis, the researchers looked at how the T cell repertoire shifted as pregnancy progressed.

Note on this clone: The target of this receptor is not known. The sample holds no much larger clone one base away, and base qualities are not on file.

The CDR3 sequence holds 17 residues, the cysteine and phenylalanine included. Just the 51-base CDR3 DNA is kept, in frame starting at base 1. The trim is 0 bases for V and 3 bases for J, with a gap of 14 bases between the germline ends. Taken from the germline V gene (reference sequence), the CDR1 and CDR2 loops are LNHDA and SQIVND. The library relied on the immunoSEQ multiplex PCR assay. The clones in this table, taken by TCRdb from immuneACCESS, are in-frame only. Not every clone is retained; where verified, under half of the shortfall comes from an unresolved V gene, and the cause of the rest is unknown. Recorded for this sample are tens of thousands of clones; about 92% of them occurred a single time. Of the sample, 0.4% to 0.55% falls within the top ten clones.

This sequence uses TRBV19 and TRBJ1-4; a tentative D call is TRBD1 (5 bases match). The sequencing here drew on CD4+ T cells from peripheral blood mononuclear cells, taken after pregnancy. The clonotype originates from a female donor with multiple sclerosis, enrolled in a pregnancy study. The CDR3 reads CASSIDPVQGPNEKLFF. The DNA reads TGTGCCAGTAGTATAGATCCAGTCCAGGGCCCTAATGAAAAACTGTTTTTT.